The 2 T cell receptor beta chains below all came from one sample that was sequenced in a study of control samples from healthy donors and cancer patients. The method was immunoSEQ multiplex PCR; TCRdb's version includes in-frame clones alone and lacks a portion of them. The sample holds some 99,000 clones, approximately 90% seen once. The source material was blood. The origin of the receptors is a woman aged 50 to 60 in good health.

This clone was seen many times. This sequence joins TRBV30 and TRBJ1-1; D might be TRBD1 (6 bases). The CDR3 runs 13 residues. Germline V gene data show CDR1 as GTSNPN and CDR2 as SVGIG (reference sequence). V was pared by 2 bases and J by 11 bases, with 18 bases between. The CDR3 loop reads CAWSKGVAGWAFF. DNA for the CDR3: TGTGCCTGGAGTAAGGGGGTAGCAGGGTGGGCTTTCTTT.

The chain is built from TRBV7-9 and TRBJ2-1; TRBD2 aligns across 9 bases. The CDR3 spans 14 residues. The V gene's germline CDR1 is SEHNR and CDR2 FQNEAQ (reference sequence). Losses at the gene ends were 5 bases for V and 9 bases for J; bases not matched to a gene: 8. For the CDR3, the DNA is TGTGCCAGCAGCCGTACCGGGACTAGCATTGAGCAGTTCTTC. As protein: CASSRTGTSIEQFF.